Below, 5 T cell receptor beta chains from the same sample are listed, as sequenced in a study of blood T cell repertoires in COVID-19. Assay used: immunoSEQ multiplex PCR; TCRdb lists only in-frame clones, some missing. This table holds about 220,000 clones, 85% found once. The source material was peripheral blood. The receptors derive from a woman aged 70 to 79 with COVID-19, enrolled during active disease.

The chain couples TRBV7-2 to TRBJ1-2; D ambiguous. CDR1 and CDR2 from the germline V gene are SGHTA and FQGNSA. The CDR3 covers 13 residues. V was clipped by 3 bases and J by 0 bases, with 5 bases between them. Here the CDR3 reads CASSFGPNYGYTF. CDR3 nucleotide sequence: TGTGCCAGCAGCTTTGGGCCTAACTATGGCTACACCTTC.

The V call is TRBV6-2 or TRBV6-3, the J call TRBJ1-1, with D unresolved. Germline CDR1 reads MNHEY; CDR2 reads SVGEGT. Trimming removed 2 bases at V and 6 bases at J, with 10 bases between. The CDR3 contains 13 residues. CDR3 sequence (DNA): TGTGCCAGCAGTTACATCCTTCTAGCTGAAGCTTTCTTT. It specifies CASSYILLAEAFF.

The V and J genes are TRBV10-3 and TRBJ2-3; D may be TRBD1 (5 bases). The CDR3 totals 15 residues. The V end was cut by 7 bases, the J end by 0 bases, with 14 bases between. The germline CDR1 and CDR2 sequences are ENHRY and SYGVKD. The CDR3 reads CAITKTGSSTDTQYF. The CDR3 nucleotides are TGTGCCATCACTAAAACAGGCTCTAGCACAGATACGCAGTATTTT.

Here the CDR3 DNA reads TGTGCCAGCAGACGAGGAGGTCGTAGCACTGAAGCTTTCTTT. Amino acid sequence: CASRRGGRSTEAFF. The chain combines TRBV6-5 with TRBJ1-1; D is unresolved. The ends were cut back, 6 bases at V and 4 bases at J, with 15 bases in the middle. Germline values: CDR1 MNHEY, CDR2 SVGAGI. There are 14 residues in the CDR3.

This clone came up a few times. The chain combines TRBV5-1 with TRBJ2-5; no definite D call. The V end lost 4 bases, the J end lost 1 base, and 5 bases lay between the germline ends. From germline, CDR1 is SGHRS and CDR2 YFSETQ. This CDR3 is 12 amino acids long. CDR3 residues: CASSHGQETQYF. The CDR3 coding sequence is TGCGCCAGCAGCCACGGCCAAGAGACCCAGTACTTC. Filled out from reference TRBV5-1 and TRBJ2-5, the complete variable domain reads KAGVTQTPRYLIKTRGQQVTLSCSPISGHRSVSWYQQTPGQGLQFLFEYFSETQRNKGNFPGRFSGRQFSNSRSEMNVSTLELGDSALYLCASSHGQETQYFGPGTRLLVL.